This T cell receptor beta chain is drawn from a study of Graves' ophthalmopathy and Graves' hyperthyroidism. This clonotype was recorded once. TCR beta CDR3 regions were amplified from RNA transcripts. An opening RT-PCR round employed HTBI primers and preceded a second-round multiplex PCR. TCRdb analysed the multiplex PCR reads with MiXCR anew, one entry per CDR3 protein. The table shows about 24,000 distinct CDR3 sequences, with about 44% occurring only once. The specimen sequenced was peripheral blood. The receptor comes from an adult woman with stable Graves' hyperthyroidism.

The CDR3 spells CASSTDSFQGYTF. The CDR3 DNA reads TGTGCCAGCAGCACCGACAGCTTTCAAGGCTACACCTTC. The chain uses TRBV9 and TRBJ1-2; perhaps TRBD1 as D (5 bases). Germline-derived CDR1 and CDR2 are SGDLS and YYNGEE. The CDR3 contains 13 residues. The V end lost 4 bases, the J end lost 8 bases, and 15 bases lay between the germline ends.